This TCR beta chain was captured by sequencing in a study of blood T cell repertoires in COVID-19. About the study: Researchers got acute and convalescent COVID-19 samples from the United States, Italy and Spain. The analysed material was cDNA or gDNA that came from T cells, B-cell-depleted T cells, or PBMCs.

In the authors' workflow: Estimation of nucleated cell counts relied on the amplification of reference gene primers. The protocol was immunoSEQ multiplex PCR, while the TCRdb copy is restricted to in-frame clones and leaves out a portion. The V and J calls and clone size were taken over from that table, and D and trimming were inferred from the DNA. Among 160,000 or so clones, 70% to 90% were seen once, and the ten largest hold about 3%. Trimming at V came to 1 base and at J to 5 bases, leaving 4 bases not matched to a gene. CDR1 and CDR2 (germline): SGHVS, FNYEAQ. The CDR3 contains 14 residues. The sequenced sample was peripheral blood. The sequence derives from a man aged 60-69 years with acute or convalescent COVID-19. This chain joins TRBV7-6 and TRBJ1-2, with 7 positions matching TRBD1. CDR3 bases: TGTGCCAGCAGCTTAGGTACAGGGGAATATGGCTACACCTTC. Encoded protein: CASSLGTGEYGYTF. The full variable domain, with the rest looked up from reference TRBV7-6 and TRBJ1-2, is GAGVSQSPRYKVTKRGQDVALRCDPISGHVSLYWYRQALGQGPEFLTYFNYEAQQDKSGLPNDRFSAERPEGSISTLTIQRTEQRDSAMYRCASSLGTGEYGYTFGSGTRLTVV.